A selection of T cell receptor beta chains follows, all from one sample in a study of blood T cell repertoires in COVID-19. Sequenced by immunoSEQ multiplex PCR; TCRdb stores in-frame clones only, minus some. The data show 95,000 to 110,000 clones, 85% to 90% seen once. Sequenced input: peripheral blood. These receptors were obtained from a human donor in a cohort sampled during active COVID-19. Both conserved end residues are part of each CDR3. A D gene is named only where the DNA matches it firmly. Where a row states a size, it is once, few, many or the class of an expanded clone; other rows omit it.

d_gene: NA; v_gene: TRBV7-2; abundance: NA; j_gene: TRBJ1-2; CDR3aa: CASIGSWANYGYTF; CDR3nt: TGTGCCAGCATAGGGAGCTGGGCTAACTATGGCTACACCTTC
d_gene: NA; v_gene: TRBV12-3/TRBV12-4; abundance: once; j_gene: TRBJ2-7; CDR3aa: CASSYLPYEQYF; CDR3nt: TGTGCCAGCAGTTACCTACCCTACGAGCAGTACTTC
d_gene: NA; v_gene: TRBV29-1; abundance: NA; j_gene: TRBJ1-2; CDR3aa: CSVEVSVGGGYTF; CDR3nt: TGCAGCGTTGAAGTGTCGGTCGGGGGTGGCTACACCTTC
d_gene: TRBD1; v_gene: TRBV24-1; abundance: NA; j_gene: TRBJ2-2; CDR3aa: CATSDPGTGARTGELFF; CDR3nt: TGTGCCACCAGTGATCCGGGGACAGGGGCGCGGACCGGGGAGCTGTTTTTT
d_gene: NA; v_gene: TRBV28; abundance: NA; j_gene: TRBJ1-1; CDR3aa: CASSRPGVIGTEAFF; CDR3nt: TGTGCCAGCAGTCGACCGGGGGTGATAGGCACTGAAGCTTTCTTT
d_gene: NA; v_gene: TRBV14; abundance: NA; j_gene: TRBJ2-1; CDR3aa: CASSQDAPHLDGPYNEQFF; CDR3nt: TGTGCCAGCAGCCAAGATGCCCCTCACCTAGACGGCCCCTACAATGAGCAGTTCTTC
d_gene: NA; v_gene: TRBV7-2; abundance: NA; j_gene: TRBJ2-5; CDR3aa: CASSLDRLKETQYF; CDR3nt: TGTGCCAGCAGCTTGGACAGATTGAAAGAGACCCAGTACTTC
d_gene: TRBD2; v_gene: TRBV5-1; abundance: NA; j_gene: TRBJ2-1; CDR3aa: CASKIAGVNEQFF; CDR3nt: TGCGCCAGCAAAATAGCGGGGGTGAATGAGCAGTTCTTC
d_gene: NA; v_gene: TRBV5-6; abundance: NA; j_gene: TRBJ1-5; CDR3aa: CASSLRPGNSNQPQHF; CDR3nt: TGTGCCAGCAGCTTGAGACCAGGTAATAGCAATCAGCCCCAGCATTTT
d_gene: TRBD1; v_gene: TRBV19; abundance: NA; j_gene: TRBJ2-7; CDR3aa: CASSPGTGPVAEQYF; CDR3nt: TGTGCCAGTAGCCCCGGGACAGGGCCTGTGGCCGAGCAGTACTTC
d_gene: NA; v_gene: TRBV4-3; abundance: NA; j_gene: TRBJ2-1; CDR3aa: CASSREKSSYNEQFF; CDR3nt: TGCGCCAGCAGCCGCGAGAAGAGCTCCTACAATGAGCAGTTCTTC
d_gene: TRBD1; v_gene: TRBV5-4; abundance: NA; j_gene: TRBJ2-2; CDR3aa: CASSSRGRDTGELFF; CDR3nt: TGTGCCAGCAGCTCGAGGGGGCGTGACACCGGGGAGCTGTTTTTT
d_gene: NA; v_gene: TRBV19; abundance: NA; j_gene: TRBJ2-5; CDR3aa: CASSIWDTNFQEVEHKETQYF; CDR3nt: TGTGCCAGTAGTATTTGGGACACGAATTTCCAAGAGGTTGAACATAAAGAGACCCAGTACTTC
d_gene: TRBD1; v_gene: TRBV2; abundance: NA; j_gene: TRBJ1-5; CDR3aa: CASKTGVVNQPQHF; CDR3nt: TGTGCCAGCAAGACAGGGGTGGTTAATCAGCCCCAGCATTTT
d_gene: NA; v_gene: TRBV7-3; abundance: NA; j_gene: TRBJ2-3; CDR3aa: CASSFIDTQYF; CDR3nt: TGTGCCAGCAGCTTTATAGATACGCAGTATTTT
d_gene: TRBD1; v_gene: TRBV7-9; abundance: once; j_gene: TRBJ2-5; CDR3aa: CASSRGQGQETQYF; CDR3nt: TGTGCCAGCAGCCGGGGACAGGGCCAAGAGACCCAGTACTTC
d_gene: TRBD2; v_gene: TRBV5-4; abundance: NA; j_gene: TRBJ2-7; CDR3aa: CASSLGGLAGDYEQYF; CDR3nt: TGTGCCAGCAGCTTGGGAGGACTAGCGGGGGACTACGAGCAGTACTTC
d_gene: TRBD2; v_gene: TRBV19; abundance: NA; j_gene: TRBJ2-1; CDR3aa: CASSIPGLAVYNEQFF; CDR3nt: TGTGCCAGTAGTATTCCCGGACTAGCGGTCTACAATGAGCAGTTCTTC
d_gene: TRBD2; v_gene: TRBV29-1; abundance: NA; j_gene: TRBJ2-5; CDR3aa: CSVSLLAGGRETQYF; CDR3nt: TGCAGCGTCTCCCTCCTAGCGGGAGGACGAGAGACCCAGTACTTC
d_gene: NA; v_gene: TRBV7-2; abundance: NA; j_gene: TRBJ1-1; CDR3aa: CASSSWDYMNTEAFF; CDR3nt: TGTGCCAGCAGCTCCTGGGACTACATGAACACTGAAGCTTTCTTT
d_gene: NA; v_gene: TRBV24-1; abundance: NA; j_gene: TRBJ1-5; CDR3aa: CATSDASGGNQPQHF; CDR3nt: TGTGCCACCAGTGATGCCTCGGGGGGCAATCAGCCCCAGCATTTT
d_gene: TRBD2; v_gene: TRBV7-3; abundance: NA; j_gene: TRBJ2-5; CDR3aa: CASSSGGYQETQYF; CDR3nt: TGTGCCAGCAGTAGCGGGGGGTACCAAGAGACCCAGTACTTC
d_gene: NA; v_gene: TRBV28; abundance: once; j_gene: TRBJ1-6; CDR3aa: CASVVRYNSPLHF; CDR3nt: TGTGCCAGCGTAGTTCGCTATAATTCACCCCTCCACTTT
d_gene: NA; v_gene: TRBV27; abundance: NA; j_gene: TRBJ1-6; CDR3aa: CASSFRTVLRSSPLHF; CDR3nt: TGTGCCAGCAGTTTCCGGACAGTTCTTCGTAGTTCACCCCTCCACTTT
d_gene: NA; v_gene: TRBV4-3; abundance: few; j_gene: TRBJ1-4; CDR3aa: CASSQDRLNEKLFF; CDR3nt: TGCGCCAGCAGCCAAGACAGGCTGAATGAAAAACTGTTTTTT
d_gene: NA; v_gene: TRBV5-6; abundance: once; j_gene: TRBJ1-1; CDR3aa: CASSFRVDRHADTEAFF; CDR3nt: TGTGCCAGCAGCTTCCGGGTAGACAGGCACGCGGATACTGAAGCTTTCTTT
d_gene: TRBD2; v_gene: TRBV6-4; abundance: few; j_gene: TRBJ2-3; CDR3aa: CASSDSGGATDTQYF; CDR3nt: TGTGCCAGCAGTGACAGCGGGGGGGCCACAGATACGCAGTATTTT
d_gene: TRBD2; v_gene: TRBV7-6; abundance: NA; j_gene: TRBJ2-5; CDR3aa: CASSPGGWGTLYF; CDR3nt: TGTGCCAGCAGCCCGGGGGGGTGGGGAACTCTGTACTTC
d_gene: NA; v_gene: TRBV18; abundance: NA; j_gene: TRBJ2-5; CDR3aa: CASSPGGETQYF; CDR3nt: TGTGCCAGCTCACCAGGCGGAGAGACCCAGTACTTC
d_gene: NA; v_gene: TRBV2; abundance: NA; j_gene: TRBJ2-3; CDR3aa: CASSEALLRGQKDTQYF; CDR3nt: TGTGCCAGCAGTGAAGCGCTTCTGAGAGGGCAGAAAGATACGCAGTATTTT
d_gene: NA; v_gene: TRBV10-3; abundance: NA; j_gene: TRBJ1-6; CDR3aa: CAISESSLNNSPLHF; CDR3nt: TGTGCCATCAGTGAGTCCTCTCTAAATAATTCACCCCTCCACTTT
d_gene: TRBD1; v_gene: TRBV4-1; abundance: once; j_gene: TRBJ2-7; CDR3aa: CASSLNQGASYEQYF; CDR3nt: TGCGCCAGCAGCCTTAACCAGGGGGCGAGCTACGAGCAGTACTTC
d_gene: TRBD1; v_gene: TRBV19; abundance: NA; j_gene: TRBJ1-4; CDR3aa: CASNEGARVEKLFF; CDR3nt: TGTGCCAGTAACGAGGGGGCGCGCGTAGAAAAACTGTTTTTT
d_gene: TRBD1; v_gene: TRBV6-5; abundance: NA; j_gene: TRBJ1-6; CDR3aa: CASSWGQGQNSPLHF; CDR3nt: TGTGCCAGCAGTTGGGGACAGGGACAGAATTCACCCCTCCACTTT
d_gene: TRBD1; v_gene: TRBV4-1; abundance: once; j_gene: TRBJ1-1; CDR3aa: CASSLLYSGTVTEAFF; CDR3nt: TGCGCCAGCAGCCTTCTCTACTCCGGGACAGTCACTGAAGCTTTCTTT
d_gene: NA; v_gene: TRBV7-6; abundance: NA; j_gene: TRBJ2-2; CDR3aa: CASSFFGHPNTGELFF; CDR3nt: TGTGCCAGCAGCTTTTTTGGGCACCCGAACACCGGGGAGCTGTTTTTT
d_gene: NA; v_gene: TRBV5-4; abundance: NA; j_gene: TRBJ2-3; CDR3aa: CASSSTSGLRTDTQYF; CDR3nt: TGTGCCAGCAGCTCTACTTCGGGACTCCGCACAGATACGCAGTATTTT
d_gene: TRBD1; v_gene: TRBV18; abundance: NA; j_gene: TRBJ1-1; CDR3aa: CASSRDRAGTEAFF; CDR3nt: TGTGCCAGCTCACGGGACAGGGCGGGGACTGAAGCTTTCTTT
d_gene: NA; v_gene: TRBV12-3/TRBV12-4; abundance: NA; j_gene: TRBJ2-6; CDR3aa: CASSPRQANVLTF; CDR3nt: TGTGCCAGCAGTCCCAGGCAGGCCAACGTCCTGACTTTC
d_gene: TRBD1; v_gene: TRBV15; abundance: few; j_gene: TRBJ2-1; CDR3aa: CATSRGWTGQDEQFF; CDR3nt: TGTGCCACCAGCAGAGGGTGGACAGGGCAGGATGAGCAGTTCTTC